The 18 T cell receptor beta chains in this list originate from one sample, sequenced in a study of blood T cell repertoires in COVID-19. Sequencing used immunoSEQ multiplex PCR; TCRdb keeps in-frame clones, though not all of them. The sample lists 350,000 to 400,000 clones, 85% to 90% occurring once. Sequencing input: PBMCs or T cells enriched from blood (not recorded which). The receptors stem from a man younger than 35 who had recovered from COVID-19.

The gene calls are TRBV6-5 and TRBJ2-2; D is possibly TRBD1 (6 bases). From germline, CDR1 is MNHEY and CDR2 SVGAGI. V was shortened by 2 bases and J by 7 bases, with 17 bases between the two germline ends. CDR3 length: 16 residues. CDR3 protein: CASSYEAGVYGGELFF. The DNA for the CDR3 is TGTGCCAGCAGTTACGAGGCAGGGGTATACGGCGGGGAGCTGTTTTTT.

The chain links TRBV2 to TRBJ1-1; no definite D call. The germline gives CDR1 SNHLY, CDR2 FYNNEI. Trimming pared 7 bases from V and 4 bases from J, leaving 10 bases between. This CDR3 comprises 12 residues. CDR3 sequence: CASKRMATEAFF. CDR3 DNA sequence: TGTGCCAGCAAGAGGATGGCCACTGAAGCTTTCTTT.

This CDR3 reads CSVDRGHTGELFF. The CDR3 DNA reads as TGCAGCGTAGACAGGGGGCACACCGGGGAGCTGTTTTTT. The V call is TRBV29-1, the J call TRBJ2-2; the match to TRBD1 covers 10 bases. Germline CDR1 SQVTM, CDR2 ANQGSEA. With 6 bases clipped from V and 3 bases from J, the junction kept 1 base outside the gene matches. The CDR3 length is 13 residues.

The chain joins TRBV19 to TRBJ2-5, with 7 nucleotides matching TRBD1. The CDR3 totals 15 residues. Germline V gene lookup returns CDR1 LNHDA and CDR2 SQIVND (reference sequence). V trimming: 2 bases; J trimming: 2 bases; junction bases outside the gene matches: 5. This CDR3 is CASSIKGQIQETQYF. In DNA form, the CDR3 reads TGTGCCAGTAGTATAAAGGGACAGATACAAGAGACCCAGTACTTC. Drawing the rest from reference TRBV19 and TRBJ2-5, the complete variable domain is DGGITQSPKYLFRKEGQNVTLSCEQNLNHDAMYWYRQDPGQGLRLIYYSQIVNDFQKGDIAEGYSVSREKKESFPLTVTSAQKNPTAFYLCASSIKGQIQETQYFGPGTRLLVL.

J is TRBJ2-1 and V is TRBV9; the match to TRBD2 covers 10 bases. Trimming took 3 bases from V and 4 from J; bases not matched to a gene: 7. The germline V gene encodes CDR1 SGDLS and CDR2 YYNGEE. This CDR3 is 16 amino acids long. CDR3 nucleotides: TGTGCCAGCAGCGCCGTAGCGGGAGGAACATACAATGAGCAGTTCTTC. This sequence encodes CASSAVAGGTYNEQFF.

V gene TRBV27 combines with J gene TRBJ2-7; D perhaps matches TRBD2 (5 bases). Germline V CDR1 and CDR2: MNHEY, SMNVEV (reference sequence). The CDR3 totals 14 residues. V dropped 6 bases and J dropped 0 bases, with 12 bases sitting between them. The CDR3 sequence is CASSPGRLSYEQYF. The CDR3 region has the DNA TGTGCCAGCAGCCCGGGGAGACTCTCCTACGAGCAGTACTTC.

V gene TRBV19 combines with J gene TRBJ1-2, with D possibly matching TRBD1 (6 bases). The germline V and J ends were trimmed by 10 bases and 2 bases, with 20 bases remaining between them. Per germline, CDR1 LNHDA and CDR2 SQIVND (reference sequence). This CDR3 comprises 15 residues. The CDR3 DNA reads as TGTGCCACCAATATCCGGGCAGGGGTAAACTATGGCTACACCTTC. As protein: CATNIRAGVNYGYTF.

This rearrangement joins TRBV6-4 to TRBJ1-2, with D possibly TRBD1 on 6 matching bases. V was pared by 4 bases and J by 5 bases, with 11 bases between. Germline CDR1 MRHNA, CDR2 SNTAGT. The CDR3 loop spans 13 amino acids. This CDR3 reads CASSAGGRYGYTF. CDR3 coding DNA: TGTGCCAGCAGTGCTGGGGGCAGATATGGCTACACCTTC.

On this clone: The germline gene is not matched at one end of the junction; a read error may be the cause. The V call is TRBV6-1, the J call TRBJ2-2; 10 bases match TRBD1. The germline CDR1 and CDR2 sequences are MNHNS and SASEGT. The CDR3 runs 16 residues. CDR3 loop: CASTEVGTGVIGELFF. CDR3 coding DNA: TGTGCCAGCACTGAAGTCGGGACAGGGGTCATCGGGGAGCTGTTTTTT.

Comments on this clone: One end of the junction fails to match germline, which may point to a read error. This rearrangement joins TRBV5-5 to TRBJ2-2, with D possibly being TRBD1 (6 bases). Germline V CDR1 and CDR2: SGHKS, YYEKEE (reference sequence). The CDR3 contains 15 residues. The CDR3, as DNA: TGTGCCAGCAGCTTAAGTACAGGGAACTCCGGGGAGCTGTTTTTT. Its translation: CASSLSTGNSGELFF.

Only a few counts were recorded for this clone. The genes are TRBV2 and TRBJ1-1, with D uncertain. Per germline, CDR1 SNHLY and CDR2 FYNNEI. V dropped 7 bases and J dropped 1 base, with 13 bases sitting between them. The CDR3 length is 14 residues. The CDR3 nucleotides are TGTGCCAGCACCCTACTTCAGGAGAACACTGAAGCTTTCTTT. Its translation: CASTLLQENTEAFF.

The chain is built from TRBV7-2 and TRBJ2-1; 11 bases match TRBD2. Germline CDR1 and CDR2: SGHTA and FQGNSA. V gave up 1 base and J gave up 5 bases; unmatched junction bases: 10. The CDR3 has 18 amino acids. The CDR3 DNA is TGTGCCAGCAGCTTAGGTTGGGCTGGGACTAGCGGACACAATGAGCAGTTCTTC. This encodes CASSLGWAGTSGHNEQFF. Variable domain in full (rest from reference TRBV7-2 and TRBJ2-1): GAGVSQSPSNKVTEKGKDVELRCDPISGHTALYWYRQSLGQGLEFLIYFQGNSAPDKSGLPSDRFSAERTGGSVSTLTIQRTQQEDSAVYLCASSLGWAGTSGHNEQFFGPGTRLTVL.

A few counts support this clone. The chain combines TRBV6-4 with TRBJ2-3, with 10 nucleotides matching TRBD2. J gave up 3 bases and V 4 bases, and 4 bases lay outside the gene matches. Germline V CDR1 and CDR2: MRHNA, SNTAGT. This CDR3 region has 15 residues. CDR3 sequence (DNA): TGTGCCAGCAGTGGAGGGACTAGCGAGACAGATACGCAGTATTTT. Translated: CASSGGTSETDTQYF.

The chain recombines TRBV28 with TRBJ1-2, with D possibly matching TRBD1 (6 bases). Germline loops: CDR1 MDHEN, CDR2 SYDVKM. The ends were cut back, 5 bases at V and 9 bases at J, with 19 bases in the middle. This CDR3 contains 14 residues. This chain's CDR3 is CASSEAPDRTRYTF. The CDR3 region has the DNA TGTGCCAGCAGTGAGGCCCCAGACAGGACCCGCTACACCTTC.

The rearrangement joins TRBV6-2 or TRBV6-3 to TRBJ2-7, with 9 bases matching TRBD1. The CDR3 loop spans 14 amino acids. Looked up from germline, CDR1 is MNHEY and CDR2 is SVGEGT. J lost 0 bases, V lost 5 bases, and 2 bases had no gene match. CDR3 sequence reads: CASSDRGSSYEQYF. The DNA of the CDR3 is TGTGCCAGCAGTGACAGGGGGAGCTCCTACGAGCAGTACTTC.

This clone appeared a single time. The chain has TRBV7-2 and TRBJ1-2; no reliable D call. Germline CDR1 SGHTA, CDR2 FQGNSA. The length of the CDR3 is 13 residues. V lost 1 base to trimming and J lost 7 bases, with 10 bases between them. CDR3 region: CASSLDGSSGYTF. CDR3 nucleotides: TGTGCCAGCAGCTTAGACGGTTCGTCTGGCTACACCTTC.

The chain couples TRBV2 to TRBJ2-7; 10 bases are shared with TRBD1. The CDR3 covers 17 residues. Germline lookup yields CDR1 SNHLY and CDR2 FYNNEI. V lost 6 bases and J lost 1; bases outside the gene matches: 12. CDR3 sequence: CASRNGQGDRASYEQYF. The CDR3 nucleotides are TGTGCCAGCAGGAATGGACAGGGGGATCGGGCTTCCTACGAGCAGTACTTC. Variable domain in full (rest from reference TRBV2 and TRBJ2-7): EPEVTQTPSHQVTQMGQEVILRCVPISNHLYFYWYRQILGQKVEFLVSFYNNEISEKSEIFDDQFSVERPDGSNFTLKIRSTKLEDSAMYFCASRNGQGDRASYEQYFGPGTRLTVT.

The CDR3 DNA follows: TGTGCTAGTGGTTTCCAAATTCGGGAACGGGAGACTGAAGCTTTCTTT. As protein: CASGFQIRERETEAFF. V gene TRBV12-5 combines with J gene TRBJ1-1; D not resolved. Trimming left V 3 bases short and J 5 bases short, with 19 bases between. CDR3 length: 16 residues. The germline gives CDR1 LGHNT, CDR2 FRNRAP.